This T cell receptor beta chain was sequenced during a study of cytomegalovirus exposure and HLA in healthy donors. Whole-study context: Early released data comprised about 90 million unique TCRs from HLA-typed donors.

Researchers ran the PCR with 60 Vbeta and 13 Jbeta primers. TCRdb keeps only in-frame clones here, not all; method: immunoSEQ multiplex PCR. Among more than 200,000 clones listed, 75% to 80% were seen once. The V gene end was trimmed by 3 bases and the J gene end by 2 bases; junction bases not matched to a gene: 6. Per the germline V gene, CDR1 is SGHRS and CDR2 is YFSETQ. CDR3 length equals 15 residues. Study results and limitations: Presence/absence analyses assumed roughly uniform sequencing depth across donors, which may not hold. TCR beta sequences reportedly predicted most subjects' HLA-A and HLA-B alleles accurately. Earlier analysis looked at TCR beta V segments, and most were productive about 90% or about 30% of the time.

To note about this clone: Its antigen is unknown.

The TCR was taken from a man younger than 35 in good health and CMV-seronegative. The source material was PBMCs. This rearrangement joins TRBV5-1 to TRBJ1-1; 8 positions agree with TRBD1. CDR3 coding DNA: TGCGCCAGCAGCTCACTAACAGGGGGAAACACTGAAGCTTTCTTT. This sequence encodes CASSSLTGGNTEAFF. The variable domain in full, with the rest retrieved from reference TRBV5-1 and TRBJ1-1, is KAGVTQTPRYLIKTRGQQVTLSCSPISGHRSVSWYQQTPGQGLQFLFEYFSETQRNKGNFPGRFSGRQFSNSRSEMNVSTLELGDSALYLCASSSLTGGNTEAFFGQGTRLTVV.